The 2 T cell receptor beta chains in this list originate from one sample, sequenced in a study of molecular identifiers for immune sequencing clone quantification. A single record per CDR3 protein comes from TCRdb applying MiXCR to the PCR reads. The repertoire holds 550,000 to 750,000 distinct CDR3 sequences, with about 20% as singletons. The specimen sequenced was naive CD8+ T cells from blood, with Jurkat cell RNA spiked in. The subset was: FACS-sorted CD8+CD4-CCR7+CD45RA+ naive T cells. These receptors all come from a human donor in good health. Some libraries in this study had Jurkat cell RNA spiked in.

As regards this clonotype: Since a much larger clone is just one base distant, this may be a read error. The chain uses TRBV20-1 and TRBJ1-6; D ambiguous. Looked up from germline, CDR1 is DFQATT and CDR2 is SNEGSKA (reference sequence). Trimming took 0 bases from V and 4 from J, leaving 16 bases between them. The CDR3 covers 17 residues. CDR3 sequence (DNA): TGCAGTGCTAGAGATGATGGCGAGGCAAGGTATAATTCACCCCTCCACTTT. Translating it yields CSARDDGEARYNSPLHF.

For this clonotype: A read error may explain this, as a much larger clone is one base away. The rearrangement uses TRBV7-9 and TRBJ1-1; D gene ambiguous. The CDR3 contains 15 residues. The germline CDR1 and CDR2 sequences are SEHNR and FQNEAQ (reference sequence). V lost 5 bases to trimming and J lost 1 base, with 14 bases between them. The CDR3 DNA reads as TGTGCCAGCAGCCCCCCGAGTGAGAGGAACACTGAAGCTTTCTTT. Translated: CASSPPSERNTEAFF.